This is a list of T cell receptor beta chains from one sample in a study of radiation and T cells in renal cell carcinoma. Clones were read by immunoSEQ multiplex PCR, and TCRdb kept only the in-frame ones, dropping some. The sample has 120,000 or so clones, approximately 78% seen once. The sample here was blood, taken from a patient whose treatment included radiotherapy and nephrectomy. The receptor source for this set is a woman in her fifties or sixties with renal cell carcinoma. CDR3s include the opening cysteine and the closing phenylalanine or tryptophan. Fields, in order: D gene, J gene, V gene, CDR3 protein. D genes are given only for firm matches.

TRBD1 TRBJ1-1 TRBV18 CASSPGQDTEAFF
TRBD2 TRBJ2-7 TRBV19 CASSIGLAGGEQYF
TRBD2 TRBJ2-7 TRBV7-2 CASSSGLAGEQYF
TRBD1 TRBJ2-7 TRBV29-1 CSVGQGAFEQYF
. TRBJ1-5 TRBV4-1 CASSQDLRGASQPQHF
. TRBJ1-4 TRBV30 CAWSVDEKLFF
TRBD1 TRBJ2-3 TRBV5-8 CASSHGQGTDTQYF
. TRBJ1-1 TRBV9 CASSVEANTEAFF
TRBD1 TRBJ2-2 TRBV7-9 CASSPGQGAAGELFF
TRBD1 TRBJ2-7 TRBV2 CASSNGQGKYEQYF